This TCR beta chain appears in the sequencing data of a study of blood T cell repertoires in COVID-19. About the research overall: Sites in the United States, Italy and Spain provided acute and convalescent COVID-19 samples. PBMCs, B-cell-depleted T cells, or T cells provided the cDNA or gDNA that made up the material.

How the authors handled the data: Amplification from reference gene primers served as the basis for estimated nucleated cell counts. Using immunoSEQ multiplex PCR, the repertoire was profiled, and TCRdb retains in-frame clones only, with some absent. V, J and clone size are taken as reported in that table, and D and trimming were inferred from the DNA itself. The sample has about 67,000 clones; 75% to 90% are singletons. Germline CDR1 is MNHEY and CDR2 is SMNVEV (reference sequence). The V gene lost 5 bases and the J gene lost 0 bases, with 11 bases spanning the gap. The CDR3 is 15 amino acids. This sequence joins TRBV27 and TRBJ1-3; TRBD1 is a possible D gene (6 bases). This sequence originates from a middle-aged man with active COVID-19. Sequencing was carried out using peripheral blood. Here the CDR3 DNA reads TGTGCCAGCAGTAAAAGGGGGAGCTCTGGAAACACCATATATTTT. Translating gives CASSKRGSSGNTIYF.